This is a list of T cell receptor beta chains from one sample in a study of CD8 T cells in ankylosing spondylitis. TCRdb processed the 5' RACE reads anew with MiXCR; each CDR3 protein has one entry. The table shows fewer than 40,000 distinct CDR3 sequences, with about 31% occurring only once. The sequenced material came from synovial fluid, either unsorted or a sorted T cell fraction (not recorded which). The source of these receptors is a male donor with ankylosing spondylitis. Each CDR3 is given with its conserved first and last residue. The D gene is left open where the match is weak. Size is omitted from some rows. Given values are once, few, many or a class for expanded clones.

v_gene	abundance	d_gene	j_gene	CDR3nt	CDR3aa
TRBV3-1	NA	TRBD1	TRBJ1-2	TGTGCCAGCAGCCAAGAGAACAGGGGGCTATTCTATGGCTACACCTTC	CASSQENRGLFYGYTF
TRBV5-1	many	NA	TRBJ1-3	TGCGCCAGCAGCGCCGACAGGTCCTCTGGAAACACCATATATTTT	CASSADRSSGNTIYF
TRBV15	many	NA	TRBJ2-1	TGTGCCACCAGCAGGGTTAGGAACTCCTACAATGAGCAGTTCTTC	CATSRVRNSYNEQFF
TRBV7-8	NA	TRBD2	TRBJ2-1	TGTGCCAGCAGCCCGGGGAGCGGGAGTGAGTCCTACAATGAGCAGTTCTTC	CASSPGSGSESYNEQFF
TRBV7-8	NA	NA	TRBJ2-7	TGTGCCAGCAGCGACCGGGACCACTCCTACGAGCAGTACTTC	CASSDRDHSYEQYF
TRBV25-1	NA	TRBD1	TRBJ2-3	TGTGCCAGCAGTCCTCGGACAGGCCAGGTCGCAGATACGCAGTATTTT	CASSPRTGQVADTQYF
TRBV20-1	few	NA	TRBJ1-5	TGCAGTGCAGGGTATGGCAATCAGCCCCAGCATTTT	CSAGYGNQPQHF
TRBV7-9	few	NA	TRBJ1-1	TGTGCCAGCAGCCAAACCGAAGGCTTGAACACTGAAGCTTTCTTT	CASSQTEGLNTEAFF
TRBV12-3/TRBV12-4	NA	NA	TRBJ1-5	TGTGCCAGCAGTGGAGGGGGGATTGGGAATCAGCCCCAGCATTTT	CASSGGGIGNQPQHF
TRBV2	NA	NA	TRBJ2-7	TGTGCCAGCAGCGAGGGACCGCCGGGGGAGCAGTACTTC	CASSEGPPGEQYF
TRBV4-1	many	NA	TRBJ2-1	TGCGCCAGCAGCCAGCAAGGGGCTAGCGCGATGCATTCCTACAATGAGCAGTTCTTC	CASSQQGASAMHSYNEQFF
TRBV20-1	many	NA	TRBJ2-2	TGCAGTGCTATATTTACCGGGGAGCTGTTTTTT	CSAIFTGELFF
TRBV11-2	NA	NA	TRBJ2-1	TGTGCCAGCAGCGTAACCCAGGGTAACAATGAGCAGCTCTTC	CASSVTQGNNEQLF
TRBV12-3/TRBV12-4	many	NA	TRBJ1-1	TGTGCCAGCAGTCCCGGGACTCCTTACCTAGCTTTCTTT	CASSPGTPYLAFF
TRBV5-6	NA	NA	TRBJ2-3	TGTGCCAGCAGCTTGGGTAGCGGTAGCACAGATACGCAGTATTTT	CASSLGSGSTDTQYF
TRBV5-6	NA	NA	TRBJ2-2	TGTGCCAGCAGCTTGTGGCGGGTCACCGGGGAGCTGTTTTTT	CASSLWRVTGELFF
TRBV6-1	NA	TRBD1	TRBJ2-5	TGTGCCAGCAGCGGAGACCGGGACAGGGGGCAAGAGACCCAGTACTTC	CASSGDRDRGQETQYF
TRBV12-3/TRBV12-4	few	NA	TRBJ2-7	TGTGCCAGCAGTCCCCTCGGGGGGCAGGTCTACGAGCAGTACTTC	CASSPLGGQVYEQYF
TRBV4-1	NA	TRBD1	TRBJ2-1	TGCGCCAGCAGCCTACGACAGGGAAACAATGAGCAGTTCTTC	CASSLRQGNNEQFF
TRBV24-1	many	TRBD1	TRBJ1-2	TGTGCCACCAGTGACCGGAGGACAGGCCCTAACTATGGCTACACCTTC	CATSDRRTGPNYGYTF